A single sample gave rise to the 10 T cell receptor beta chains below, sequenced in a study of cytotoxic CD8 clonotypes in ibrutinib-treated CLL. Repertoires were generated with immunoSEQ multiplex PCR, while TCRdb's copy carries only in-frame clones and drops some. The data show 150,000 to 200,000 clones, 72% seen once. Sequences were derived from PBMCs, sampled after 24 months of ibrutinib treatment. These TCRs come from a human donor with chronic lymphocytic leukemia.

The chain has TRBV18 and TRBJ2-7; possible D gene TRBD1, 7 bases. The CDR3 is made up of 15 amino acids. The germline V gene has CDR1 KGHSH and CDR2 LQKENI. With 6 bases removed from V and 4 bases from J, the gap between germline ends came to 19 bases. The CDR3 sequence is CASSLFGGGPYEQYF. CDR3 DNA sequence: TGTGCCAGCTCCCTTTTCGGAGGGGGCCCGTACGAGCAGTACTTC.

The rearrangement joins TRBV4-1 to TRBJ2-5; no definite D call. The DNA end is more similar to TRBJ2-7, so the J call may be wrong. The CDR3 is made up of 15 amino acids. Per germline, CDR1 MGHRA and CDR2 YSYEKL. The CDR3 reads CASSQAPALANEQYF. The CDR3, as DNA: TGCGCCAGCAGCCAAGCCCCGGCGCTGGCCAACGAGCAGTACTTC.

V gene TRBV29-1 combines with J gene TRBJ2-5; D not certain. The germline V gene encodes CDR1 SQVTM and CDR2 ANQGSEA. Between the trimmed V and J ends, which lost 1 base and 5 bases, there was a span of 14 bases. CDR3 length: 14 amino acids. In nucleotides, the CDR3 is TGCAGCGTTGAAGGGGGTATGGTAATGGAGACCCAGTACTTC. Its protein product is CSVEGGMVMETQYF.

The chain employs TRBV14 and TRBJ1-1; possible D gene TRBD1, 5 bases. Trimming cost V 8 bases and J 8 bases, with 15 bases left between them. Per the germline V gene, CDR1 is SGHDN and CDR2 is FVKESK. This CDR3 spans 12 amino acids. CDR3 region: CASGLVQAEAFF. The CDR3 nucleotides read TGTGCCAGCGGACTCGTACAGGCGGAAGCTTTCTTT.

The chain couples TRBV6-6 to TRBJ1-2; 9 nucleotides align to TRBD1. V gave up 5 bases and J gave up 7 bases; unmatched junction bases: 8. This CDR3 is 14 amino acids long. Germline V gene data show CDR1 as MNHNY and CDR2 as SVGAGI (reference sequence). The CDR3 DNA sequence: TGTGCCAGCAGTCCTACAGGGGGCGCGATTGGCTACACCTTC. Translated, it gives CASSPTGGAIGYTF.

J is TRBJ2-2 and V is TRBV5-4, with D possibly TRBD1 on 5 matching bases. CDR3 length equals 16 residues. CDR1 and CDR2 (germline): SGHNT, YYREEE (reference sequence). Trimming removed 1 base from V and 2 bases from J, with 12 bases in between. CDR3: CASSLLGASNTGELFF. The CDR3 nucleotides read TGTGCCAGCAGCTTGCTAGGGGCGTCTAACACCGGGGAGCTGTTTTTT.

This clone was counted once. This chain links TRBV2 with TRBJ2-7, with D unclear. Between the trimmed V and J ends, which lost 3 bases and 2 bases, there was a span of 5 bases. Germline lookup yields CDR1 SNHLY and CDR2 FYNNEI. There are 12 residues in the CDR3. The CDR3, as DNA: TGTGCCAGCAGTGAGGGAACCTACGAGCAGTACTTC. Its protein product is CASSEGTYEQYF.

This sequence joins TRBV11-2 and TRBJ1-2; D unclear. V lost 1 base to trimming and J lost 3 bases, with 9 bases between them. This CDR3 has 14 amino acids. CDR1 is SGHAT, CDR2 FQNNGV, per germline. For the CDR3, the DNA is TGTGCCAGCAGCTTAGGGCGGAACCACTATGGCTACACCTTC. This gives the protein CASSLGRNHYGYTF.

The chain joins TRBV30 to TRBJ2-1, with 8 positions matching TRBD2. Germline V gives CDR1 GTSNPN, CDR2 SVGIG (reference sequence). The CDR3 length is 13 residues. V lost 0 bases, J lost 6 bases, and 1 base stayed unmatched. The CDR3 sequence: CAWSVGRGNEQFF. The CDR3 coding sequence is TGTGCCTGGAGTGTCGGGAGGGGCAATGAGCAGTTCTTC.

The rearrangement uses TRBV19 and TRBJ2-7, with 13 nucleotides matching TRBD2. Trimming took 5 bases from V and 6 from J; bases not matched to a gene: 4. The germline V gene has CDR1 LNHDA and CDR2 SQIVND (reference sequence). This CDR3 has 14 residues. As DNA, the CDR3 is TGTGCCAGTAGTTTAGGACTAGCGGGAGTCGAGCAGTACTTC. It encodes CASSLGLAGVEQYF.